The rows below give T cell receptor beta chains drawn from one sample of a study of control samples from healthy donors and cancer patients. Sequenced by immunoSEQ multiplex PCR; TCRdb stores in-frame clones only, minus some. In the table there are over 100,000 clones, around 88% of which are singletons. The sequencing input was blood. These receptors were taken from a woman in her forties or fifties in good health. The CDR3 runs from the conserved cysteine through the conserved F or W. The order of the fields is clone size, V gene, D gene, J gene, CDR3 DNA, CDR3 protein. The D gene is left open where the match is weak. Expanded clones are given a class, and other clones once, few, many or no size at all.

>few|TRBV5-1|TRBD2|TRBJ2-7
TGCGCCAGCAGCCAACCGGGGGGCTACGAGCAGTACTTC
CASSQPGGYEQYF
>NA|TRBV10-1|NA|TRBJ2-3
TGCGCCAGCAGTGAGGGTTCTGGGTTCAGCACAGATACGCAGTATTTT
CASSEGSGFSTDTQYF
>NA|TRBV7-3|NA|TRBJ2-2
TGTGCCAGCAGCCCAGGGGGGAGGAACACCGGGGAGCTGTTTTTT
CASSPGGRNTGELFF
>NA|TRBV19|TRBD2|TRBJ2-1
TGTGCCGTCTCAATAGCGGGACTCAGCAATGAGCAGTTCTTC
CAVSIAGLSNEQFF
>once|TRBV9|NA|TRBJ2-5
TGTGCCAGCAGCGTAGCACAGGGAGCGAAGGAGACCCAGTACTTC
CASSVAQGAKETQYF
>once|TRBV7-8|TRBD1|TRBJ2-7
TGTGCCAGCAGCTTGTTGGACAGGGGATTATGGTACGAGCAGTACTTC
CASSLLDRGLWYEQYF
>once|TRBV6-2/TRBV6-3|NA|TRBJ1-1
TGTGCCAGCAGTCGCGACAGGTCAACGAACACTGAAGCTTTCTTT
CASSRDRSTNTEAFF
>NA|TRBV30|NA|TRBJ1-1
TGTGCCTGGAGTGTAGGGGCAGGGGACTCTGAAGCTTTCTTT
CAWSVGAGDSEAFF
>NA|TRBV11-2|NA|TRBJ2-1
TGTGCCAGCAGCTCACAAAGCCAGTTCTTC
CASSSQSQFF
>NA|TRBV25-1|TRBD1|TRBJ1-1
TGTGCCAGCAGTGAACCTCCGGGACAGGGGCGGACTGAAGCTTTCTTT
CASSEPPGQGRTEAFF
>NA|TRBV27|TRBD1|TRBJ2-1
TGTGCCAGCAGTTGGACAGGGGACAATGAGCAGTTCTTC
CASSWTGDNEQFF
>NA|TRBV4-1|NA|TRBJ2-3
TGCGCCAGCAGCCAAGAGCCGACTAAAGAATTCCCAGATACGCAGTATTTT
CASSQEPTKEFPDTQYF
>few|TRBV12-3/TRBV12-4|NA|TRBJ1-1
TGTGCCAGCATCCGCAAGAATGAAGCTTTCTTT
CASIRKNEAFF
>once|TRBV20-1|NA|TRBJ1-2
TGCAGTGCTAGTCCCTCCTATGGCTACACCTTC
CSASPSYGYTF
>NA|TRBV5-6|TRBD2|TRBJ2-3
TGTGCCAGCAGCTCCCGCGGGAGAAGAACAGATACGCAGTATTTT
CASSSRGRRTDTQYF
>NA|TRBV7-2|NA|TRBJ1-1
TGTGCCAGCAGCTCCTCAGGGTACACTGAAGCTTTCTTT
CASSSSGYTEAFF
>NA|TRBV9|TRBD1|TRBJ2-1
TGTGCCAGCAGCGGGACAGGGGGCCTCTACAATGAGCAGTTCTTC
CASSGTGGLYNEQFF
>NA|TRBV19|NA|TRBJ1-1
TGTGCCAGTAGCCGCCCGGGGCAGGCGAAGGACACTGAAGCTTTCTTT
CASSRPGQAKDTEAFF
>NA|TRBV11-2|NA|TRBJ1-4
TGTGCCAGCAGCCCTCTGGGGGGGGCTAATGAAAAACTGTTTTTT
CASSPLGGANEKLFF
>NA|TRBV6-5|NA|TRBJ2-1
TGTGCCAGCGGGAACAATGAGCAGTTCTTC
CASGNNEQFF
>NA|TRBV4-1|NA|TRBJ1-1
TGCGCCAGCAGCCAAGGCGCAGGCATGAACACTGAAGCTTTCTTT
CASSQGAGMNTEAFF
>NA|TRBV6-6|TRBD1|TRBJ1-4
TGTGCCAGCAGCCCCGCCTACAGGGGGCAGCTGTTTTTT
CASSPAYRGQLFF
>few|TRBV3-1/TRBV3-2|NA|TRBJ1-5
TGTGCCAGCAGCCTTGGGGGGGCAGGGAGCAATCAGCCCCAGCATTTT
CASSLGGAGSNQPQHF